This is a list of T cell receptor beta chains from one sample in a study of blood T cell repertoires in COVID-19. Clones were sequenced by immunoSEQ multiplex PCR, and TCRdb holds only the in-frame ones, with some missing. The sample gives some 310,000 clones, roughly 91% of which show up once; 1% is in the top ten. Sequenced: peripheral blood. These receptors all stem from a man between 50 and 59 years old with active or convalescent COVID-19. CDR3s include the opening cysteine and the closing phenylalanine or tryptophan. Each record gives: V gene, D gene, clone size, J gene, CDR3 DNA, CDR3 protein. A D gene is named only where the DNA matches it firmly. Clone size is given for some rows only: seen once, a few or many times, or a class if the clone is expanded.

v_call: TRBV28
d_call: TRBD1
clone_size: NA
j_call: TRBJ1-2
cdr3_nt: TGTGCCAGCAGCAGACTTGACAGGGTGTCCTATGGCTACACCTTC
cdr3_aa: CASSRLDRVSYGYTF

v_call: TRBV19
d_call: TRBD2
clone_size: NA
j_call: TRBJ2-1
cdr3_nt: TGTGCCAGTAGTGTACGTGATAGCGGGGGATCTGTTGAGCAGTTCTTC
cdr3_aa: CASSVRDSGGSVEQFF

v_call: TRBV19
d_call: TRBD1
clone_size: NA
j_call: TRBJ1-2
cdr3_nt: TGTGCCAGTAAGACAGGGTACGGCTACACCTTC
cdr3_aa: CASKTGYGYTF

v_call: TRBV5-1
d_call: NA
clone_size: NA
j_call: TRBJ1-1
cdr3_nt: TGCGCCAGCATCATTTACAGGGAGAACACTGAAGCTTTCTTT
cdr3_aa: CASIIYRENTEAFF

v_call: TRBV6-2/TRBV6-3
d_call: NA
clone_size: NA
j_call: TRBJ1-2
cdr3_nt: TGTGCCAGCAGTGACAACGAGGGCTACTATGGCTACACCTTC
cdr3_aa: CASSDNEGYYGYTF

v_call: TRBV5-5
d_call: NA
clone_size: NA
j_call: TRBJ1-2
cdr3_nt: TGTGCCAGCAGCTTAGGATTACTAGGGCATGGCTACACCTTC
cdr3_aa: CASSLGLLGHGYTF

v_call: TRBV6-6
d_call: NA
clone_size: NA
j_call: TRBJ1-5
cdr3_nt: TGTGCCAGCAGTTACTCCGGGAATAGTCAGCCCCAGCATTTT
cdr3_aa: CASSYSGNSQPQHF

v_call: TRBV5-1
d_call: NA
clone_size: NA
j_call: TRBJ1-1
cdr3_nt: TGCGCCAGCAGCTTGCTACCTCCGGGGGGGAACACTGAAGCTTTCTTT
cdr3_aa: CASSLLPPGGNTEAFF

v_call: TRBV6-5
d_call: NA
clone_size: NA
j_call: TRBJ1-3
cdr3_nt: TGTGCCAGCACCCTGGGGGGAACTGGAAACACCATATATTTT
cdr3_aa: CASTLGGTGNTIYF

v_call: TRBV30
d_call: NA
clone_size: NA
j_call: TRBJ1-6
cdr3_nt: TGTGCCTGGAACGGGGGTGGAACACCCCTCCACTTT
cdr3_aa: CAWNGGGTPLHF

v_call: TRBV19
d_call: NA
clone_size: NA
j_call: TRBJ1-1
cdr3_nt: TGTGCCAGTAGGCGGTCACAGGTGAACACTGAAGCTTTCTTT
cdr3_aa: CASRRSQVNTEAFF

v_call: TRBV10-3
d_call: TRBD1
clone_size: NA
j_call: TRBJ1-1
cdr3_nt: TGTGCCATCAGCAGGGACAGGGGAGGGCGAGCTTTCTTT
cdr3_aa: CAISRDRGGRAFF

v_call: TRBV6-5
d_call: NA
clone_size: once
j_call: TRBJ2-7
cdr3_nt: TGTGCCAGCAGACCCTCCAGGGTTCGAGGCGAGCAGTACTTC
cdr3_aa: CASRPSRVRGEQYF